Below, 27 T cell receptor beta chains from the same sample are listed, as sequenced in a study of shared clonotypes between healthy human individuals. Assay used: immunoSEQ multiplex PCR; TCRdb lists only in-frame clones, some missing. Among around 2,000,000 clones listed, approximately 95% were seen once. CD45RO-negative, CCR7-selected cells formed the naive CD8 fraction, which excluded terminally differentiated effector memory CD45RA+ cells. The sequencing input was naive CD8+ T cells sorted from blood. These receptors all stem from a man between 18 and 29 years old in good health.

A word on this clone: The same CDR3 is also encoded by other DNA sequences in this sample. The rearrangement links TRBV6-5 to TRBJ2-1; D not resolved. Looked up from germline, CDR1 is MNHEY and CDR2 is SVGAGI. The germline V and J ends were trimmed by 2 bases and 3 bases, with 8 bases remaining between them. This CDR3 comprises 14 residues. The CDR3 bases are TGTGCCAGCAGTTACAGTGGCAGCTACAATGAGCAGTTCTTC. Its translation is CASSYSGSYNEQFF.

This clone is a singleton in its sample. The CDR3 nucleotides read TGTGCCAGCAGCTTAATGAGCGGCTACGAGCAGTACTTC. As protein: CASSLMSGYEQYF. This chain joins TRBV7-3 and TRBJ2-7, with a tentative D call TRBD2 (5 bases). This CDR3 is built from 13 residues. V shed 1 base and J shed 3 bases, with 7 bases lying between them. CDR1 and CDR2 from the germline V gene are SGHTA and FQGTGA.

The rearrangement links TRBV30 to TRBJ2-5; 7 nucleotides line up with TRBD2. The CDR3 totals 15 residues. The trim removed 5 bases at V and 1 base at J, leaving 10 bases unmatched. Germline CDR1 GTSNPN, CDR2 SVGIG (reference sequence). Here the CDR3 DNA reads TGTGCCTGGGGGAGGGCCTATCGGCCCCAAGAGACCCAGTACTTC. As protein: CAWGRAYRPQETQYF.

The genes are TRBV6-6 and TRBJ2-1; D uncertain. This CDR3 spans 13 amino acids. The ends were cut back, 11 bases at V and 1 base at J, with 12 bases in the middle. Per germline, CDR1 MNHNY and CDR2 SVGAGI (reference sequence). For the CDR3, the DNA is TGTGCCTTGAGCATGGGGTCCTACAATGAGCAGTTCTTC. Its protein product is CALSMGSYNEQFF.

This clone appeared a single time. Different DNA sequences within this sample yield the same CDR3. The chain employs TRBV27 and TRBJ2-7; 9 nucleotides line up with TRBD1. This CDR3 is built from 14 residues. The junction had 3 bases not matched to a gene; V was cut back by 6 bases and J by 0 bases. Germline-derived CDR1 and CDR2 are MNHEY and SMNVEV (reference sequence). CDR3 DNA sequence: TGTGCCAGCAGCCGGGACAGGGTCTCCTACGAGCAGTACTTC. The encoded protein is CASSRDRVSYEQYF.

The CDR3 loop reads CASSVAETVYGYTF. As DNA, the CDR3 is TGTGCCAGCAGTGTAGCCGAGACAGTCTATGGCTACACCTTC. The V and J genes are TRBV25-1 and TRBJ1-2; a weak D match, TRBD1 (5 bases). The CDR3 has 14 residues. V was cut by 4 bases and J by 4 bases, with 13 bases left in between. CDR1 and CDR2 from the germline V gene are MGHDK and SYGVNS.

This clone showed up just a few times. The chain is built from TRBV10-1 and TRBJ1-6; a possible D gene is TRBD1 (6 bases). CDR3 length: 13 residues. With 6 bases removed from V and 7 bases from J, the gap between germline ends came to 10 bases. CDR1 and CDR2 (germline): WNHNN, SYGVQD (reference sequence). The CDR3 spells CASSATGNSPLHF. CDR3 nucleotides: TGCGCCAGCAGCGCAACAGGGAATTCACCCCTCCACTTT.

CDR3: CASSQVGQAAGYTEAFF. The CDR3, as DNA: TGTGCCAGCAGCCAAGTCGGACAGGCGGCGGGGTACACTGAAGCTTTCTTT. This rearrangement joins TRBV4-2 to TRBJ1-1; 7 bases fit TRBD1. J was trimmed by 3 bases and V by 1 base; bases with no gene match: 11. Germline V gene lookup returns CDR1 LGHNA and CDR2 YNFKEQ. This CDR3 is 17 amino acids long.

CDR3 sequence: CAWSTAGVNEQFF. In DNA form, the CDR3 reads TGTGCCTGGAGTACAGCGGGAGTAAATGAGCAGTTCTTC. The rearrangement links TRBV30 to TRBJ2-1, with 8 bases matching TRBD2. V shed 2 bases and J 7 bases; nucleotides not matched to a gene: 4. Germline lookup yields CDR1 GTSNPN and CDR2 SVGIG (reference sequence). The CDR3 loop spans 13 amino acids.

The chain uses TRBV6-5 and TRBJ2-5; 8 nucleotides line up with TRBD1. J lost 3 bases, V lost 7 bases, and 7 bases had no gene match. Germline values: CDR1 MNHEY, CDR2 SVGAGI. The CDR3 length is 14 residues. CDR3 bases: TGTGCCAGCAATCCCGGACAGGGTGAAGAGACCCAGTACTTC. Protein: CASNPGQGEETQYF.

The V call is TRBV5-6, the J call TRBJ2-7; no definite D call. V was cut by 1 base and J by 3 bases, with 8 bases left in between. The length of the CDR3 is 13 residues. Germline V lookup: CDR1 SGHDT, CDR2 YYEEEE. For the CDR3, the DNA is TGTGCCAGCAGCTTGACATTATTCTACGAGCAGTACTTC. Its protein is CASSLTLFYEQYF.

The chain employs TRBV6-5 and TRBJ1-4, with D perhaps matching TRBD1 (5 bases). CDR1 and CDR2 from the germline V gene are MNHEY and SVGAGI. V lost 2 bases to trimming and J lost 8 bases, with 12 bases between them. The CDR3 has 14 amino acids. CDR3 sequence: CASSYIVTGEKLFF. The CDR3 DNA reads TGTGCCAGCAGTTACATCGTTACAGGAGAAAAACTGTTTTTT.

Written as DNA, the CDR3 is TGCGCCAGCAGCGACCCTAGCGGGATTCGGACCGGGGAGCTGTTTTTT. It codes for CASSDPSGIRTGELFF. The chain combines TRBV4-1 with TRBJ2-2; the match to TRBD2 covers 9 bases. Losses at the gene ends were 5 bases for V and 5 bases for J; bases not matched to a gene: 9. Germline CDR1 is MGHRA and CDR2 is YSYEKL. The CDR3 length is 16 residues.

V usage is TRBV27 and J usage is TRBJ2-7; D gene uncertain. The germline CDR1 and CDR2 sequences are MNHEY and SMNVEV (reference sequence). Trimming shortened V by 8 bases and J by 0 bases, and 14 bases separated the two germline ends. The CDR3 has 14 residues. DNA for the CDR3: TGTGCCAGCCAGAAGGTGTCGGCCTCCTACGAGCAGTACTTC. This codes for CASQKVSASYEQYF.

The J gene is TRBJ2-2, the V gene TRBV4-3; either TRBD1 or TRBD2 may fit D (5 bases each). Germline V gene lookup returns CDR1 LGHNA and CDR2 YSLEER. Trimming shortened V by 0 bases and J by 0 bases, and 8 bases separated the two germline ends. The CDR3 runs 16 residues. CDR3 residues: CASSQDGAANTGELFF. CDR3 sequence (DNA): TGCGCCAGCAGCCAAGACGGGGCCGCGAACACCGGGGAGCTGTTTTTT.

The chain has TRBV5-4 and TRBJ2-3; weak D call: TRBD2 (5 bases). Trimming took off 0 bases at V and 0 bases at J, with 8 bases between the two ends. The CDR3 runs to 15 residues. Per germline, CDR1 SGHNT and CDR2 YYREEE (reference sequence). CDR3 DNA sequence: TGTGCCAGCAGCTTGGCCCCGGGAAGCACAGATACGCAGTATTTT. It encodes CASSLAPGSTDTQYF.

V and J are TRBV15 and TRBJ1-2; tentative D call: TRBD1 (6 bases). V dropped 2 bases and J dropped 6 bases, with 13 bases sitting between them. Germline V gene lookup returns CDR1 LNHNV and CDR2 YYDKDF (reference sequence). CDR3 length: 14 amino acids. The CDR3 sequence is CATSRKGDTNGYTF. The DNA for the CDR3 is TGTGCCACCAGCAGAAAGGGGGACACGAATGGCTACACCTTC.

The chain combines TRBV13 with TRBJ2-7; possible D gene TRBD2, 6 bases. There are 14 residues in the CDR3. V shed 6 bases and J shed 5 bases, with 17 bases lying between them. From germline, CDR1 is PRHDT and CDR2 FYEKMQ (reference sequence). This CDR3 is CASRSVGSTNEQYF. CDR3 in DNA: TGTGCCAGCAGGTCGGTCGGGAGTACCAACGAGCAGTACTTC.

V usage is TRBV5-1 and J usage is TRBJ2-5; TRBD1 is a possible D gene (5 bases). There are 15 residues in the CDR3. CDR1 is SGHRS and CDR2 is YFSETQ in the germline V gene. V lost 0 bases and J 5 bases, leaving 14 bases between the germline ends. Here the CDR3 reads CASSLEGNLRETQYF. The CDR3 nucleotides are TGCGCCAGCAGCTTGGAGGGGAACCTCCGGGAGACCCAGTACTTC.

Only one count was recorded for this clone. The CDR3 spells CASSLTTRREQYF. CDR3 in DNA: TGTGCCAGCAGTTTAACAACCCGGCGGGAGCAGTACTTC. V and J are TRBV28 and TRBJ2-7; D not certain. The CDR3 has 13 residues. With 2 bases removed from V and 7 bases from J, the gap between germline ends came to 12 bases. The germline CDR1 and CDR2 sequences are MDHEN and SYDVKM.

CDR3 amino acids: CASSLLAASTDTQYF. DNA of the CDR3: TGTGCCAGCAGCTTACTAGCGGCTAGCACAGATACGCAGTATTTT. The gene calls are TRBV7-9 and TRBJ2-3, with TRBD2 matching over 7 bases. CDR1 and CDR2 (germline): SEHNR, FQNEAQ (reference sequence). CDR3 length: 15 amino acids. V lost 2 bases and J lost 0; bases outside the gene matches: 2. The variable domain in full, completed from reference TRBV7-9 and TRBJ2-3, reads DTGVSQNPRHKITKRGQNVTFRCDPISEHNRLYWYRQTLGQGPEFLTYFQNEAQLEKSRLLSDRFSAERPKGSFSTLEIQRTEQGDSAMYLCASSLLAASTDTQYFGPGTRLTVL.

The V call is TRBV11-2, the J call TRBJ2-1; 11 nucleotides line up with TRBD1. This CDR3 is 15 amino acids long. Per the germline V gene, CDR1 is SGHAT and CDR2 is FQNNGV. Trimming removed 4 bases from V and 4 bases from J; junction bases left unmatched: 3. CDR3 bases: TGTGCCAGCAGCTGGGGACAGGGGGAGTACAATGAGCAGTTCTTC. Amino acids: CASSWGQGEYNEQFF.

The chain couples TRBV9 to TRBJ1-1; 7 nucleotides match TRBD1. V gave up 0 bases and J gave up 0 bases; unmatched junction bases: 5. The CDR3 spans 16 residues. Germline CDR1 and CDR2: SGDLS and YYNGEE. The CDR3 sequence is CASSVATGVMNTEAFF. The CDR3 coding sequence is TGTGCCAGCAGCGTAGCCACAGGGGTTATGAACACTGAAGCTTTCTTT.

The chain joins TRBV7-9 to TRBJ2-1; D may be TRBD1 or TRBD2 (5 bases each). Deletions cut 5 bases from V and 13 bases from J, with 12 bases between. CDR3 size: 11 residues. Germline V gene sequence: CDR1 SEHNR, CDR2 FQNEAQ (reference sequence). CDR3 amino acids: CASSRRDDQFF. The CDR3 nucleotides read TGTGCCAGCAGCCGCCGGGACGACCAGTTCTTC.

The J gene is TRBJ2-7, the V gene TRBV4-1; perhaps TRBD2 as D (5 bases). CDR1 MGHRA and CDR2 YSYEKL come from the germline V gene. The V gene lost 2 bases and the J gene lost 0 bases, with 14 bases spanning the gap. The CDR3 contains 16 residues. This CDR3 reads CASSQLAGENSYEQYF. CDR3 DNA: TGCGCCAGCAGCCAACTAGCCGGCGAAAACTCCTACGAGCAGTACTTC.

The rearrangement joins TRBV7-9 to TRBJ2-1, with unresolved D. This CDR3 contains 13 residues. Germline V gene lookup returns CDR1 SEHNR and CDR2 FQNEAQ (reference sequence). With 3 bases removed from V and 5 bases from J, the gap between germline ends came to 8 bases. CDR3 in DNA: TGTGCCAGCAGCTTGGCGGCTAACAATGAGCAGTTCTTC. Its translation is CASSLAANNEQFF.

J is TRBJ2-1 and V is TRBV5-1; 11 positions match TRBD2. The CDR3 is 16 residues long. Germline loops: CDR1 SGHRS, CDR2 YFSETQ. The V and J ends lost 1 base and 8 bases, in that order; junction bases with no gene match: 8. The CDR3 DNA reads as TGCGCCAGCAGCTTGATGGTAGCGGGAGGGCAGGATGAGCAGTTCTTC. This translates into CASSLMVAGGQDEQFF.